Following are 30 T cell receptor beta chains from one sample sequenced in a study of shared clonotypes between healthy human individuals. This table comes from immunoSEQ multiplex PCR, and its TCRdb copy is limited to in-frame clones, with some not included. The sample lists about 980,000 clones, roughly 72% occurring once. The sample consisted of memory CD4+ T cells sorted from blood. Indicated subset: CD45RA-negative fraction. These receptors were obtained from a man aged 18 to 35 in good health.

The rearrangement links TRBV30 to TRBJ2-5, with 9 bases fitting TRBD1. Germline V lookup: CDR1 GTSNPN, CDR2 SVGIG (reference sequence). The CDR3 is 15 residues long. V trimming: 2 bases; J trimming: 5 bases; junction bases outside the gene matches: 9. The CDR3 reads CAWSPKLTGGETQYF. In DNA, the CDR3 is TGTGCCTGGAGTCCAAAGTTGACAGGGGGTGAGACCCAGTACTTC.

This chain uses TRBV5-4 with TRBJ2-2, with D possibly matching TRBD1 (5 bases). Germline loops: CDR1 SGHNT, CDR2 YYREEE (reference sequence). V shed 2 bases and J shed 0 bases, with 8 bases lying between them. The CDR3 contains 15 residues. The CDR3 loop is CASSFAGTNTGELFF. CDR3 nucleotides: TGTGCCAGCAGCTTCGCAGGGACGAACACCGGGGAGCTGTTTTTT.

The rearrangement joins TRBV11-3 to TRBJ2-3; D unresolved. Germline-derived CDR1 and CDR2 are SGHNT and YENEEA. The V end was cut by 0 bases, the J end by 7 bases, with 5 bases between. CDR3 length: 12 residues. In DNA form, the CDR3 reads TGTGCCAGCAGCTTAGAGGGTTATACGCAGTATTTT. Encoded protein: CASSLEGYTQYF.

The chain joins TRBV19 to TRBJ1-6, with D hard to call. CDR3 length equals 14 residues. Germline CDR1 and CDR2: LNHDA and SQIVND (reference sequence). V was pared by 1 base and J by 6 bases, with 7 bases between. CDR3 in amino acids: CASSIGRVNSPLHF. CDR3 sequence (DNA): TGTGCCAGTAGTATAGGACGAGTTAATTCACCCCTCCACTTT. Full variable domain (remainder filled in from reference TRBV19 and TRBJ1-6): DGGITQSPKYLFRKEGQNVTLSCEQNLNHDAMYWYRQDPGQGLRLIYYSQIVNDFQKGDIAEGYSVSREKKESFPLTVTSAQKNPTAFYLCASSIGRVNSPLHFGNGTRLTVT.

The V gene is TRBV19, the J gene TRBJ2-3; D remains unclear. The germline V gene encodes CDR1 LNHDA and CDR2 SQIVND (reference sequence). The CDR3 spans 14 residues. Trimming removed 5 bases at V and 2 bases at J, with 11 bases between. The CDR3 DNA sequence: TGTGCCAGTAGTGCCAAAGGGCTCACAGATACGCAGTATTTT. Its protein is CASSAKGLTDTQYF.

The gene calls are TRBV5-1 and TRBJ2-7, with D possibly being TRBD1 (5 bases). Germline values: CDR1 SGHRS, CDR2 YFSETQ. This CDR3 is 14 amino acids long. V shed 4 bases and J shed 1 base, with 12 bases lying between them. CDR3 DNA: TGCGCCAGCAGCCCCCAGGGTTTATCCTACGAGCAGTACTTC. It translates to CASSPQGLSYEQYF.

This clone was detected many times. The CDR3 DNA sequence: TGTGCCAGCAGCCTCGCCGGGGGAGGGACTGGAAACACCATATATTTT. This sequence encodes CASSLAGGGTGNTIYF. V gene TRBV7-2 combines with J gene TRBJ1-3; TRBD1 is a possible D gene (5 bases). The CDR3 is 16 residues long. V lost 5 bases and J lost 2, with 16 bases in between. Per the germline V gene, CDR1 is SGHTA and CDR2 is FQGNSA.

V and J are TRBV18 and TRBJ2-7, with D possibly being TRBD1 or TRBD2 (5 bases each). Germline V lookup: CDR1 KGHSH, CDR2 LQKENI. The CDR3 is 15 amino acids. V lost 3 bases, J lost 3 bases, and 15 bases lay in between. The chain's CDR3 is CASSPEGFLGYEQYF. CDR3 DNA: TGTGCCAGCTCACCTGAGGGGTTTCTAGGCTACGAGCAGTACTTC.

The chain is built from TRBV28 and TRBJ1-2; 7 nucleotides line up with TRBD1. There are 12 residues in the CDR3. CDR1 is MDHEN and CDR2 is SYDVKM in the germline V gene. V was pared by 2 bases and J by 8 bases, with 2 bases of the junction left unmatched. The CDR3 sequence is CASSLATGGYTF. As DNA, the CDR3 is TGTGCCAGCAGTTTAGCGACAGGGGGCTACACCTTC.

This clone was recorded once. The J gene is TRBJ1-5, the V gene TRBV19, with 9 nucleotides matching TRBD1. Germline values: CDR1 LNHDA, CDR2 SQIVND (reference sequence). The CDR3 is 16 residues long. With V trimmed by 6 bases and J by 0 bases, 6 bases remained unmatched. CDR3 sequence reads: CASRTQGAHSNQPQHF. The CDR3 bases are TGTGCCAGTAGAACACAGGGGGCCCATAGCAATCAGCCCCAGCATTTT.

CDR3 DNA sequence: TGTGCCATCAGTGAGTCGGGGACAAATCAGCCCCAGCATTTT. Translating it yields CAISESGTNQPQHF. The chain uses TRBV10-3 and TRBJ1-5, with D perhaps TRBD1 (6 bases). The CDR3 is 14 residues long. Germline CDR1 reads ENHRY; CDR2 reads SYGVKD. Trimming took off 0 bases at V and 4 bases at J, with 7 bases between the two ends.

The V call is TRBV18, the J call TRBJ1-5; tentative D call: TRBD1 (6 bases). Per the germline V gene, CDR1 is KGHSH and CDR2 is LQKENI. The CDR3 spans 16 residues. Trimming removed 6 bases from V and 7 bases from J, with 22 bases in between. The chain's CDR3 is CASSPTGTTAFQPQHF. CDR3 in DNA: TGTGCCAGCTCCCCGACCGGGACAACCGCGTTCCAGCCCCAGCATTTT.

This chain uses TRBV6-5 with TRBJ2-1; no definite D call. Between the trimmed V and J ends, which lost 7 bases and 12 bases, there was a span of 13 bases. Germline V gives CDR1 MNHEY, CDR2 SVGAGI. This CDR3 has 11 amino acids. CDR3 in DNA: TGTGCCAGCACGGTCGGCCACATGCAGTTCTTC. This gives the protein CASTVGHMQFF.

V gene TRBV29-1 combines with J gene TRBJ2-2; a weak D match, TRBD1 (7 bases). The ends were cut back, 7 bases at V and 4 bases at J, with 16 bases in the middle. Looked up from germline, CDR1 is SQVTM and CDR2 is ANQGSEA. The CDR3 totals 14 residues. The CDR3 bases are TGCAGCGCTAGGGCAGGGGGGACCACCGGGGAGCTGTTTTTT. Protein sequence: CSARAGGTTGELFF.

The chain recombines TRBV9 with TRBJ1-1; D is undetermined. The germline V and J ends were trimmed by 1 base and 5 bases, with 9 bases remaining between them. This CDR3 is built from 13 residues. CDR1 is SGDLS and CDR2 is YYNGEE in the germline V gene. CDR3 in DNA: TGTGCCAGCAGCGTATCTAAATCGACTGAAGCTTTCTTT. This sequence encodes CASSVSKSTEAFF.

The rearrangement joins TRBV7-8 to TRBJ1-6, with TRBD1 matching 9 bases. The ends lost 5 bases at V and 7 bases at J; junction bases unmatched: 18. Per the germline V gene, CDR1 is SGHVS and CDR2 is FQNEAQ. This CDR3 contains 19 residues. Here the CDR3 DNA reads TGTGCCAGCAGCCCCCAGGAGACAGGGGGAGTCGTGTCGAATTCACCCCTCCACTTT. It is translated as CASSPQETGGVVSNSPLHF. The full variable domain, completed using reference TRBV7-8 and TRBJ1-6, is GAGVSQSPRYKVAKRGQDVALRCDPISGHVSLFWYQQALGQGPEFLTYFQNEAQLDKSGLPSDRFFAERPEGSVSTLKIQRTQQEDSAVYLCASSPQETGGVVSNSPLHFGNGTRLTVT.

This chain connects TRBV30 to TRBJ1-1; D is perhaps TRBD1 (5 bases). V was pared by 5 bases and J by 1 base, with 8 bases between. Germline V CDR1 and CDR2: GTSNPN, SVGIG (reference sequence). The CDR3 runs to 12 residues. For the CDR3, the DNA is TGTGCCTGGGCAGGGTCGAACACTGAAGCTTTCTTT. Translating gives CAWAGSNTEAFF.

The V and J genes are TRBV6-6 and TRBJ2-6, with no clear D. The V end was cut by 7 bases, the J end by 0 bases, with 7 bases between. The CDR3 sequence is 14 residues long. Germline CDR1 reads MNHNY; CDR2 reads SVGAGI (reference sequence). The DNA of the CDR3 is TGTGCCAGCACCCAAATCTCTGGGGCCAACGTCCTGACTTTC. Its translation: CASTQISGANVLTF.

This clone has only one observation. This chain links TRBV30 with TRBJ2-3; 9 bases are shared with TRBD2. V trimming: 2 bases; J trimming: 3 bases; junction bases outside the gene matches: 9. CDR1 is GTSNPN, CDR2 SVGIG, per germline (reference sequence). The CDR3 extends over 16 amino acids. CDR3 sequence reads: CAWSLAGSGSTDTQYF. The CDR3 region has the DNA TGTGCCTGGAGTCTTGCCGGTAGCGGGAGTACAGATACGCAGTATTTT. Full variable domain (outside the CDR3, taken from reference TRBV30 and TRBJ2-3): SQTIHQWPATLVQPVGSPLSLECTVEGTSNPNLYWYRQAAGRGLQLLFYSVGIGQISSEVPQNLSASRPQDRQFILSSKKLLLSDSGFYLCAWSLAGSGSTDTQYFGPGTRLTVL.

Concerning this clone itself: The same CDR3 is also encoded by other DNA sequences in this sample. This chain connects TRBV5-1 to TRBJ2-1; no definite D call. Germline V gene data show CDR1 as SGHRS and CDR2 as YFSETQ. The V end was cut by 0 bases, the J end by 5 bases, with 6 bases between. The CDR3 sequence is 13 residues long. As DNA, the CDR3 is TGCGCCAGCAGCTTGGCCGGTAACAATGAGCAGTTCTTC. Translated: CASSLAGNNEQFF.

The rearrangement uses TRBV7-2 and TRBJ2-2; D is unclear. There are 12 residues in the CDR3. The V and J ends lost 2 bases and 9 bases respectively, with 7 bases between them. Germline-derived CDR1 and CDR2 are SGHTA and FQGNSA. CDR3 sequence: CASSLSGWELFF. The DNA for the CDR3 is TGTGCCAGCAGCTTATCCGGGTGGGAGCTGTTTTTT. The whole variable domain, filled in from reference TRBV7-2 and TRBJ2-2, reads GAGVSQSPSNKVTEKGKDVELRCDPISGHTALYWYRQSLGQGLEFLIYFQGNSAPDKSGLPSDRFSAERTGGSVSTLTIQRTQQEDSAVYLCASSLSGWELFFGEGSRLTVL.

This rearrangement joins TRBV5-4 to TRBJ2-7; D is uncertain. The germline V gene encodes CDR1 SGHNT and CDR2 YYREEE (reference sequence). This CDR3 contains 12 residues. The V gene lost 3 bases and the J gene lost 7 bases, with 11 bases spanning the gap. CDR3: CASSSPAGEQYF. The CDR3 nucleotides are TGTGCCAGCAGCTCCCCGGCTGGGGAGCAGTACTTC.

This CDR3 is CASSPGGKAYGYTF. The CDR3 bases are TGTGCCAGCAGCCCGGGGGGGAAGGCATATGGCTACACCTTC. J is TRBJ1-2 and V is TRBV5-5; D may be TRBD1 (5 bases). The CDR3 spans 14 residues. The ends were cut back, 4 bases at V and 5 bases at J, with 15 bases in the middle. Germline loops: CDR1 SGHKS, CDR2 YYEKEE (reference sequence).

The V gene is TRBV2, the J gene TRBJ2-7; tentative D call: TRBD1 (6 bases). The germline V and J ends were trimmed by 6 bases and 6 bases, with 12 bases remaining between them. Per the germline V gene, CDR1 is SNHLY and CDR2 is FYNNEI. The CDR3 runs to 12 residues. CDR3 sequence: CASSRDKSEQYF. In DNA form, the CDR3 reads TGTGCCAGCAGCCGGGACAAGAGCGAGCAGTACTTC.

The V gene is TRBV7-2, the J gene TRBJ2-1, with a possible D match to TRBD2 (6 bases). Germline values: CDR1 SGHTA, CDR2 FQGNSA. V dropped 5 bases and J dropped 6 bases, with 14 bases sitting between them. The CDR3 runs to 14 residues. The CDR3 loop reads CASSGSGLLNEQFF. CDR3 in DNA: TGTGCCAGCAGCGGTTCGGGACTTCTCAATGAGCAGTTCTTC.

A note on this clone: A much larger clone lies one base from this, so it may be a read error. The same CDR3 is also encoded by other DNA sequences in this sample. The chain couples TRBV30 to TRBJ1-1; D gene ambiguous. Germline CDR1 is GTSNPN and CDR2 is SVGIG (reference sequence). Trimming cost V 3 bases and J 0 bases, with 2 bases left between them. The CDR3 covers 11 residues. The CDR3 DNA sequence: TGTGCCTGGAGCCTGAACACTGAAGCTTTCTTT. Protein sequence: CAWSLNTEAFF.

The rearrangement joins TRBV2 to TRBJ1-1; D gene ambiguous. Germline values: CDR1 SNHLY, CDR2 FYNNEI. The CDR3 totals 11 residues. V lost 6 bases and J lost 7, with 9 bases in between. The CDR3 DNA reads as TGTGCCAGCAGAGCGACATTTGAAGCTTTCTTT. Its translation: CASRATFEAFF.

The chain recombines TRBV2 with TRBJ2-6; D gene ambiguous. This CDR3 spans 11 amino acids. CDR1 and CDR2 (germline): SNHLY, FYNNEI. The CDR3 sequence: CATIRANVLTF. In nucleotides, the CDR3 is TGTGCGACCATACGGGCCAACGTCCTGACTTTC. The whole variable domain, filled in from reference TRBV2 and TRBJ2-6, reads EPEVTQTPSHQVTQMGQEVILRCVPISNHLYFYWYRQILGQKVEFLVSFYNNEISEKSEIFDDQFSVERPDGSNFTLKIRSTKLEDSAMYFCATIRANVLTFGAGSRLTVL.

This clone showed up just a few times. CDR3 residues: CASSWTDSYQETQYF. For the CDR3, the DNA is TGTGCCAGCAGCTGGACGGACAGTTACCAAGAGACCCAGTACTTC. The chain has TRBV11-2 and TRBJ2-5; weak D call: TRBD1 (6 bases). This CDR3 spans 15 amino acids. Germline V lookup: CDR1 SGHAT, CDR2 FQNNGV. V dropped 4 bases and J dropped 0 bases, with 12 bases sitting between them.

This clone was recorded only once. The chain employs TRBV10-3 and TRBJ2-7; D unresolved. Deletions cut 4 bases from V and 4 bases from J, with 14 bases between. The CDR3 is 14 amino acids. CDR1 is ENHRY, CDR2 SYGVKD, per germline. The CDR3 nucleotides read TGTGCCATCAGTGTGAACCGGGCCGAGTACGAGCAGTACTTC. As protein: CAISVNRAEYEQYF.